What follows is one T cell receptor beta chain and its context. The germline V gene has CDR1 GTSNPN and CDR2 SVGIG (reference sequence). The CDR3 has 13 residues. V dropped 3 bases and J dropped 7 bases, with 13 bases sitting between them. The data derive from a study of a mutant IDH1 vaccine in newly diagnosed glioma. Overall study: Every participant had undergone radiotherapy, temozolomide, or both before, and most underwent both.

Time point denoted: baseline, week 1 (first vaccination visit). Treatment indicated: pre-vaccination baseline after standard-of-care therapy. Sequencing used immunoSEQ multiplex PCR; TCRdb keeps in-frame clones, though not all of them. The sample has approximately 92,000 clones; 80% to 90% are singletons. This material consisted of PBMCs, taken from a glioma patient treated with radiotherapy, temozolomide or both. The receptor's source is a woman between 45 and 60 years old with glioma. J is TRBJ1-5 and V is TRBV30, with unresolved D. The CDR3 DNA reads TGTGCCTGGAGCCGTTCTACCGGCCAGCCCCAGCATTTT. Its protein is CAWSRSTGQPQHF.